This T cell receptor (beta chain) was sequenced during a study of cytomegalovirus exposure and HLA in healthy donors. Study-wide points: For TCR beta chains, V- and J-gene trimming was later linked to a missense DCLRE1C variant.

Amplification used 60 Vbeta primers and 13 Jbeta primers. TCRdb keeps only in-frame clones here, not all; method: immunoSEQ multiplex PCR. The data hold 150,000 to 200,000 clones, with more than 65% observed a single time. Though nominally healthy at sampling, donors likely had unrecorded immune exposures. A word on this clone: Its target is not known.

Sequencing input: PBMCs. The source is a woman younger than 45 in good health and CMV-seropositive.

Here the CDR3 DNA reads TGTGCCAGCAGCCACCGGGGGATAAACATTCAGTACTTC. This encodes CASSHRGINIQYF. This chain links TRBV14 with TRBJ2-4; TRBD2 is a possible D gene (6 bases). Looked up from germline, CDR1 is SGHDN and CDR2 is FVKESK. The CDR3 is 13 amino acids. V lost 3 bases and J lost 6, with 9 bases in between.